What follows is one TCR beta chain and its context. The sample originates from a study of control samples from healthy donors and cancer patients. This table comes from immunoSEQ multiplex PCR, and its TCRdb copy is limited to in-frame clones, with some not included. This sample has about 180,000 clones; around 90% occur once, and the top ten carry about 1.4%. What was sequenced was blood. The sequence came from a woman aged 50 to 60 in good health.

The CDR3 DNA reads TGTGCCAGCAGTTTATACTCGTACGAGCAGTACTTC. Translated: CASSLYSYEQYF. The V call is TRBV28, the J call TRBJ2-7, with D hard to call. This CDR3 is built from 12 residues. Trimming shortened V by 1 base and J by 4 bases, and 5 bases separated the two germline ends. Germline-derived CDR1 and CDR2 are MDHEN and SYDVKM.